The source of this TCR beta chain is a study of blood T cell repertoires in COVID-19. The wider study: PBMCs, B-cell-depleted T cells, or T cells provided the cDNA or gDNA that made up the material.

Cohorts were assigned according to the clinical history that participants reported. The recovered donors of Cohort 3 showed two negative PCRs, clearance, or symptom resolution. Per the study methods: Amplified reference gene primers provided the basis for estimating nucleated cell counts. Only in-frame clones appear in the TCRdb table, and some are missing; sequencing was by immunoSEQ multiplex PCR. The V and J calls and the clone size are those of that table, but D and trimming were determined from the DNA. Of approximately 450,000 clones detected, 75% to 90% appear once; the ten largest clones hold around 1.1%. With V trimmed by 3 bases and J by 9 bases, 6 bases remained unmatched. Germline lookup yields CDR1 MDHEN and CDR2 SYDVKM. This CDR3 region has 13 residues.

Sequenced: PBMCs or T cells enriched from blood (not recorded which). This chain links TRBV28 with TRBJ1-1; 8 bases fit TRBD1. This clonotype was sampled from a man in his thirties or forties who had recovered from COVID-19. CDR3 amino acids: CASSFWDRYKAFF. As DNA, the CDR3 is TGTGCCAGCAGTTTTTGGGACAGGTATAAAGCTTTCTTT.